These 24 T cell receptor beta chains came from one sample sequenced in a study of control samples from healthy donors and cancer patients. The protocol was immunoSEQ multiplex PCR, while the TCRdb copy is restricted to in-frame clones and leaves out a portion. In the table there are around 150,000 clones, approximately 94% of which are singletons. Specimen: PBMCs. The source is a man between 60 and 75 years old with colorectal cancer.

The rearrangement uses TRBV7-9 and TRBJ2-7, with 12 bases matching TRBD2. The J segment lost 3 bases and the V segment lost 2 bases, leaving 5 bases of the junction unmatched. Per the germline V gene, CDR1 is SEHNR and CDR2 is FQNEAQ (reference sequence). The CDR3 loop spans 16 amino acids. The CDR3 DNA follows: TGTGCCAGCAGCTTAACGACTAGCGGGGGCCTCTACGAGCAGTACTTC. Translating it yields CASSLTTSGGLYEQYF.

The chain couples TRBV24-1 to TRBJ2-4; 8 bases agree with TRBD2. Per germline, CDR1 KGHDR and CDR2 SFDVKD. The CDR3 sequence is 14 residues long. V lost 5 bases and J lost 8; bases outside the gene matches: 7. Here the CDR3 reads CATSAGGAEDIQYF. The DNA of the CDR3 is TGTGCCACCAGTGCCGGGGGGGCTGAGGACATTCAGTACTTC.

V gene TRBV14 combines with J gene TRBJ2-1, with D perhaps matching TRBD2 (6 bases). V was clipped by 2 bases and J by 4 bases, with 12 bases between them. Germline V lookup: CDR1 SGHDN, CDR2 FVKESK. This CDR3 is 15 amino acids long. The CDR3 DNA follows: TGTGCCAGCAGCCAACCAGGGAGGTTTTACAATGAGCAGTTCTTC. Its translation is CASSQPGRFYNEQFF.

The CDR3 sequence is CASSGDNSGELFF. As DNA, the CDR3 is TGCGCCAGCAGCGGGGACAACTCCGGGGAGCTGTTTTTT. V is TRBV5-1 and J is TRBJ2-2, with D perhaps matching TRBD1 (6 bases). V was clipped by 4 bases and J by 6 bases, with 10 bases between them. Per germline, CDR1 SGHRS and CDR2 YFSETQ. The CDR3 length is 13 residues.

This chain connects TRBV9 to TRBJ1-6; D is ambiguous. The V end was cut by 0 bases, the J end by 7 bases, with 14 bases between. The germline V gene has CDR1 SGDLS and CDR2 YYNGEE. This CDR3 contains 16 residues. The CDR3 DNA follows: TGTGCCAGCAGCGTAGCGCTCGTACAGCAGAATTCACCCCTCCACTTT. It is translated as CASSVALVQQNSPLHF.

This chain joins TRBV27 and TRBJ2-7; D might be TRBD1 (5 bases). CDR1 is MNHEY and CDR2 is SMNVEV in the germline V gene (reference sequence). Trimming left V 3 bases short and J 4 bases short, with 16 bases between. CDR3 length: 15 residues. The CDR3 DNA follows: TGTGCCAGCAGTTTTCGACAGAGGTTTGATTACGAGCAGTACTTC. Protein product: CASSFRQRFDYEQYF.

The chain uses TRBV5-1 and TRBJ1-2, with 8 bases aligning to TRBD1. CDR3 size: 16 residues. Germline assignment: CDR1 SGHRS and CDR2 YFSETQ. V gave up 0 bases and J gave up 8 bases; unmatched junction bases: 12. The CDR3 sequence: CASSLGNSGGAYGYTF. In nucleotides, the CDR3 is TGCGCCAGCAGCTTGGGGAATTCAGGGGGCGCGTACGGCTACACCTTC.

CDR3 nucleotide sequence: TGTGCCAGTACCGACACAGGCTATGGCTACACCTTC. This sequence encodes CASTDTGYGYTF. This sequence joins TRBV19 and TRBJ1-2; D possibly corresponds to TRBD1 (5 bases). Germline V gene lookup returns CDR1 LNHDA and CDR2 SQIVND (reference sequence). Trimming removed 7 bases at V and 4 bases at J, with 10 bases between. This CDR3 comprises 12 residues.

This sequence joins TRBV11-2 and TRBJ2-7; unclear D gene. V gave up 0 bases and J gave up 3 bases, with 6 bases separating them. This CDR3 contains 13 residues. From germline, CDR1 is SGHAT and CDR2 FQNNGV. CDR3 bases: TGTGCCAGCAGCTTAGACGGTTACTACGAGCAGTACTTC. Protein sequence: CASSLDGYYEQYF.

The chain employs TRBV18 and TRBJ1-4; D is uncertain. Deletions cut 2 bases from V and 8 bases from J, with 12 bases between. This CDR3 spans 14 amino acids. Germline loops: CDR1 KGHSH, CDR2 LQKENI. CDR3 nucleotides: TGTGCCAGCTCACCAAGGACCGGGATGGAAAAACTGTTTTTT. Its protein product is CASSPRTGMEKLFF. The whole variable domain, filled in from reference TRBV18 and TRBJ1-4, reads NAGVMQNPRHLVRRRGQEARLRCSPMKGHSHVYWYRQLPEEGLKFMVYLQKENIIDESGMPKERFSAEFPKEGPSILRIQQVVRGDSAAYFCASSPRTGMEKLFFGSGTQLSVL.

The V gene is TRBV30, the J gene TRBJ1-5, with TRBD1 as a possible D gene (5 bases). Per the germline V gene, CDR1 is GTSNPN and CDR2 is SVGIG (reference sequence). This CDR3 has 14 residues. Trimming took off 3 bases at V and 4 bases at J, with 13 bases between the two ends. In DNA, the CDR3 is TGTGCCTGGAGAGGGGTAGCGGGAAATCAGCCCCAGCATTTT. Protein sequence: CAWRGVAGNQPQHF.

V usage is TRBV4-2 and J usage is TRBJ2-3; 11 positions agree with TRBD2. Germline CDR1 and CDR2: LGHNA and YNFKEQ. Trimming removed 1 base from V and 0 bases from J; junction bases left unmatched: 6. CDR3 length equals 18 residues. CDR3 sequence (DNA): TGTGCCAGCAGCCAAGGCCTAGCGGGGGGTCTTAGCACAGATACGCAGTATTTT. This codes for CASSQGLAGGLSTDTQYF.

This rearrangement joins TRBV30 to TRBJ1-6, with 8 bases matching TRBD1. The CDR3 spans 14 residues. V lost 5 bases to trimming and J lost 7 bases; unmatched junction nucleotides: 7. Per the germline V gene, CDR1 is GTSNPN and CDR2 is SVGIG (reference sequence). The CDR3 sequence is CAWGLGQENSPLHF. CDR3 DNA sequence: TGTGCCTGGGGCTTGGGACAGGAAAATTCACCCCTCCACTTT.

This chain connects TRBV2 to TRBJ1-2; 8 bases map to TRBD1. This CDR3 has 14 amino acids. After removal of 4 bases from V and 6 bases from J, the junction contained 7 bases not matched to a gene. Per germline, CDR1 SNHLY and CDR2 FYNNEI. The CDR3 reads CASSVAGGINGYTF. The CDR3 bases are TGTGCCAGCAGTGTGGCAGGGGGCATTAATGGCTACACCTTC.

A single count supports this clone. The CDR3 coding sequence is TGTGCCAGCAGTGCTTTTAGCGGGGGTTGGTACGAGCAGTACTTC. This sequence encodes CASSAFSGGWYEQYF. The rearrangement joins TRBV27 to TRBJ2-7, with 9 bases lining up with TRBD2. J lost 4 bases, V lost 5 bases, and 9 bases had no gene match. The CDR3 is 15 residues long. The germline V gene encodes CDR1 MNHEY and CDR2 SMNVEV (reference sequence).

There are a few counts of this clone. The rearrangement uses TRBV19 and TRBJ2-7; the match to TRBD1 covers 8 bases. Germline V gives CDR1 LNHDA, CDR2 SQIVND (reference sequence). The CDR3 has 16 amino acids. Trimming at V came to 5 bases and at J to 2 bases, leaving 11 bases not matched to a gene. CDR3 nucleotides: TGTGCCAGTAGTCCTACGTACGGACAGGGAACCTACGAGCAGTACTTC. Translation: CASSPTYGQGTYEQYF.

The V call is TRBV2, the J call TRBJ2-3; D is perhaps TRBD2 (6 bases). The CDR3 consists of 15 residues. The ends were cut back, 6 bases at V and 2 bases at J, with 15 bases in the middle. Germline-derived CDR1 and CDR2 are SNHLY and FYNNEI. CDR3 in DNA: TGTGCCAGCAGCCTCCAGGGACTCTTCACAGATACGCAGTATTTT. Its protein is CASSLQGLFTDTQYF.

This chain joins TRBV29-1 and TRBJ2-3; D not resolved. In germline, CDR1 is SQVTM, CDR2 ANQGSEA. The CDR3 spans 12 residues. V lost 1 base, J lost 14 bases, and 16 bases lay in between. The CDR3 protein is CSVEVLERTRYF. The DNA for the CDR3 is TGCAGCGTTGAAGTTCTGGAACGCACCCGGTATTTT.

The CDR3 region is CASSGTDPLREQYF. The DNA of the CDR3 is TGTGCCAGCAGTGGGACAGACCCATTGCGCGAGCAGTACTTC. This chain uses TRBV25-1 with TRBJ2-7, with D perhaps matching TRBD1 (6 bases). This CDR3 contains 14 residues. Between the trimmed V and J ends, which lost 4 bases and 6 bases, there was a span of 16 bases. From germline, CDR1 is MGHDK and CDR2 SYGVNS.

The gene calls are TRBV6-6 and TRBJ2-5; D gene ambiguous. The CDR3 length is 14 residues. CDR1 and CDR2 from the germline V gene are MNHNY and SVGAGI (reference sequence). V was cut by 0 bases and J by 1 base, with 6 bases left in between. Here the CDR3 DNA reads TGTGCCAGCAGTTACTCGCAGACCCAAGAGACCCAGTACTTC. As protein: CASSYSQTQETQYF.

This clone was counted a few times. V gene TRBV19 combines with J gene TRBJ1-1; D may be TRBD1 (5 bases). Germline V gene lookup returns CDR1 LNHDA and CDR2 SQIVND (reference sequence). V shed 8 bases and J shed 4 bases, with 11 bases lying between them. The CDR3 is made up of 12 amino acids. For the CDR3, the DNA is TGTGCCAGTCGTAGGGGATCCACTGAAGCTTTCTTT. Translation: CASRRGSTEAFF. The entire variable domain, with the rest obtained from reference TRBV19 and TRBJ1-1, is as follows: DGGITQSPKYLFRKEGQNVTLSCEQNLNHDAMYWYRQDPGQGLRLIYYSQIVNDFQKGDIAEGYSVSREKKESFPLTVTSAQKNPTAFYLCASRRGSTEAFFGQGTRLTVV.

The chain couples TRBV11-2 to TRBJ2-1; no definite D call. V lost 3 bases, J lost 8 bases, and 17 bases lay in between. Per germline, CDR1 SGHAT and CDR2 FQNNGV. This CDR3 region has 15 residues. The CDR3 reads CASSLKAYDRDEQFF. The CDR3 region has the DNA TGTGCCAGCAGCTTGAAGGCCTATGACCGCGATGAGCAGTTCTTC.

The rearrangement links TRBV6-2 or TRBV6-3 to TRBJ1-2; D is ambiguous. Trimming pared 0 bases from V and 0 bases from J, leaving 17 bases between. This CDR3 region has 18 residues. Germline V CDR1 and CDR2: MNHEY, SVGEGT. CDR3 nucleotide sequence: TGTGCCAGCAGTTACTCCCAGCGACGGATGGTAACTAACTATGGCTACACCTTC. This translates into CASSYSQRRMVTNYGYTF.

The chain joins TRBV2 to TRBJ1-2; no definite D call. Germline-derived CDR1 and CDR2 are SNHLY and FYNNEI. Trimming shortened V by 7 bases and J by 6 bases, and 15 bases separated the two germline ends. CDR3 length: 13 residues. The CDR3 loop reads CASTISGSNGYTF. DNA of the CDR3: TGTGCCAGCACTATATCAGGCAGCAATGGCTACACCTTC. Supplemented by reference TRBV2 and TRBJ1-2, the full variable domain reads EPEVTQTPSHQVTQMGQEVILRCVPISNHLYFYWYRQILGQKVEFLVSFYNNEISEKSEIFDDQFSVERPDGSNFTLKIRSTKLEDSAMYFCASTISGSNGYTFGSGTRLTVV.